These 23 T cell receptor beta chains share one sample of origin, sequenced in a study of yellow fever vaccine responses in identical twins. TCRdb re-derived calls from the RT-PCR reads in MiXCR, one entry per CDR3 protein. The sample includes more than 5,500 distinct CDR3 sequences, approximately 65% of them seen just once. The specimen comprised T cells from blood (PBMCs), unsorted or a sorted subset (not recorded which), sampled before or after yellow fever vaccination (not recorded which). Source of these receptors: a woman under 30 who received the yellow fever vaccine.

The CDR3 region has the DNA TGTGCCAGCAGTCCCAGGGGTGGGGCACGACTATCTAACTATGGCTACACCTTC. Protein: CASSPRGGARLSNYGYTF. The V and J genes are TRBV6-1 and TRBJ1-2; D possibly corresponds to TRBD1 (6 bases). Germline assignment: CDR1 MNHNS and CDR2 SASEGT. CDR3 size: 18 residues. V lost 5 bases, J lost 0 bases, and 22 bases lay in between.

The chain has TRBV6-2 or TRBV6-3 and TRBJ1-2; 8 bases match TRBD1. Germline-derived CDR1 and CDR2 are MNHEY and SVGEGT. CDR3 length: 14 amino acids. Unmatched junction bases numbered 4, after V lost 3 bases and J lost 4 bases. CDR3 protein: CASSYRGQGYGYTF. As DNA, the CDR3 is TGTGCCAGCAGTTATCGAGGACAGGGCTATGGCTACACCTTC.

The chain couples TRBV11-1 to TRBJ2-7; D is possibly TRBD1 (6 bases). CDR1 is SGHAT, CDR2 FQDESV, per germline (reference sequence). Trimming removed 3 bases at V and 2 bases at J, with 11 bases between. The CDR3 is made up of 14 amino acids. The CDR3 is CASSFQGSPYEQYF. As DNA, the CDR3 is TGTGCCAGCAGCTTTCAGGGGAGTCCCTACGAGCAGTACTTC.

V and J are TRBV11-1 and TRBJ2-7; D is perhaps TRBD1 or TRBD2 (5 bases each). Germline lookup yields CDR1 SGHAT and CDR2 FQDESV (reference sequence). The CDR3 runs 12 residues. Trimming pared 8 bases from V and 6 bases from J, leaving 14 bases between. The CDR3 DNA reads as TGTGCCAGCCACAGGATTGCGGGCGAGCAGTACTTC. It codes for CASHRIAGEQYF.

The chain links TRBV4-1 to TRBJ2-7, with no clear D. Looked up from germline, CDR1 is MGHRA and CDR2 is YSYEKL. V lost 4 bases, J lost 2 bases, and 18 bases lay in between. The CDR3 runs to 16 residues. The chain's CDR3 is CASSLIGPPGPYEQYF. The CDR3 region has the DNA TGCGCCAGCAGCCTGATAGGGCCACCCGGACCCTACGAGCAGTACTTC.

This chain joins TRBV4-3 and TRBJ2-7; D is perhaps TRBD2 (5 bases). This CDR3 has 16 residues. Per germline, CDR1 LGHNA and CDR2 YSLEER. The germline V and J ends were trimmed by 0 bases and 3 bases, with 15 bases remaining between them. The CDR3 loop is CASSQDREERSYEQYF. The CDR3 DNA reads TGCGCCAGCAGCCAAGATCGTGAGGAGCGGAGCTACGAGCAGTACTTC.

This clonotype has a single count. CDR3 bases: TGTGCCAGCAGCCACGAGGGGAATTCCTACGAGCAGTACTTC. It specifies CASSHEGNSYEQYF. The rearrangement uses TRBV7-9 and TRBJ2-7; D tentatively reads TRBD1 or TRBD2 (5 bases each). The V and J ends lost 5 bases and 1 base respectively, with 12 bases between them. Germline V CDR1 and CDR2: SEHNR, FQNEAQ (reference sequence). CDR3 length equals 14 residues.

The rearrangement uses TRBV28 and TRBJ2-7; 7 nucleotides agree with TRBD1. Germline V gene lookup returns CDR1 MDHEN and CDR2 SYDVKM. This CDR3 comprises 12 residues. The ends lost 5 bases at V and 13 bases at J; junction bases unmatched: 11. CDR3 residues: CASSPDREMPYF. The DNA of the CDR3 is TGTGCCAGCAGTCCCGACAGGGAGATGCCTTACTTC.

V is TRBV28 and J is TRBJ1-4; 7 bases match TRBD1. V lost 3 bases to trimming and J lost 7 bases; unmatched junction nucleotides: 8. The CDR3 covers 15 residues. Germline assignment: CDR1 MDHEN and CDR2 SYDVKM. CDR3 DNA: TGTGCCAGCAGTTTTGATTCCCAGGGGGGTGAAAAACTGTTTTTT. Amino acid sequence: CASSFDSQGGEKLFF.

The chain employs TRBV28 and TRBJ2-7; 7 nucleotides align to TRBD1. The CDR3 runs 14 residues. V gave up 6 bases and J gave up 3 bases; unmatched junction bases: 8. Germline V gene sequence: CDR1 MDHEN, CDR2 SYDVKM. The CDR3 protein is CASRPTGDGYEQYF. CDR3 in DNA: TGTGCCAGCAGACCCACAGGGGATGGCTACGAGCAGTACTTC.

J is TRBJ2-2 and V is TRBV27; D is ambiguous. Deletions cut 4 bases from V and 4 bases from J, with 10 bases between. Per the germline V gene, CDR1 is MNHEY and CDR2 is SMNVEV (reference sequence). This CDR3 is 14 amino acids long. CDR3 loop: CASSSLDPTGELFF. The CDR3 bases are TGTGCCAGCAGTTCCTTGGACCCCACCGGGGAGCTGTTTTTT.

The chain employs TRBV30 and TRBJ1-1; D remains unclear. Deletions cut 2 bases from V and 1 base from J, with 8 bases between. The germline CDR1 and CDR2 sequences are GTSNPN and SVGIG (reference sequence). The CDR3 covers 13 residues. The CDR3 spells CAWSLRPNTEAFF. CDR3 coding DNA: TGTGCCTGGAGTCTAAGGCCGAACACTGAAGCTTTCTTT.

The V and J genes are TRBV10-1 and TRBJ2-7, with D perhaps TRBD2 (5 bases). In germline, CDR1 is WNHNN, CDR2 SYGVQD (reference sequence). The ends were cut back, 9 bases at V and 6 bases at J, with 18 bases in the middle. The CDR3 runs 13 residues. The CDR3 reads CARGIALSSEQYF. In DNA form, the CDR3 reads TGCGCCAGGGGGATAGCGTTGTCTTCCGAGCAGTACTTC.

This clonotype has more than one count but fewer than ten. The chain has TRBV29-1 and TRBJ2-5, with D possibly being TRBD2 (6 bases). V lost 5 bases, J lost 5 bases, and 21 bases lay in between. Germline assignment: CDR1 SQVTM and CDR2 ANQGSEA. CDR3 length equals 15 residues. This CDR3 is CSVTETSSRGETQYF. DNA of the CDR3: TGCAGCGTTACCGAAACTAGCTCAAGAGGGGAGACCCAGTACTTC.

The V and J genes are TRBV5-1 and TRBJ2-2; D is undetermined. The CDR3 sequence is 14 residues long. V gave up 5 bases and J gave up 1 base, with 9 bases separating them. The germline gives CDR1 SGHRS, CDR2 YFSETQ. In nucleotides, the CDR3 is TGCGCCAGCAGGCCATGGGGGAACACCGGGGAGCTGTTTTTT. This translates into CASRPWGNTGELFF.

The chain links TRBV27 to TRBJ2-7; D is unclear. CDR1 and CDR2 from the germline V gene are MNHEY and SMNVEV (reference sequence). The CDR3 runs 14 residues. V lost 5 bases and J lost 1, with 12 bases in between. DNA of the CDR3: TGTGCCAGCAGTCCAATGTCGAGGTCCTACGAGCAGTACTTC. Its translation is CASSPMSRSYEQYF.

The gene calls are TRBV29-1 and TRBJ1-1; tentative D call: TRBD1 (6 bases). Germline CDR1 and CDR2: SQVTM and ANQGSEA. V was trimmed by 7 bases and J by 7 bases, leaving 16 bases between them. The CDR3 consists of 12 residues. CDR3 in DNA: TGCAGCGCCAGAGGGGGTGACATTGAAGCTTTCTTT. As protein: CSARGGDIEAFF.

Only a few counts were recorded for this clonotype. The chain joins TRBV29-1 to TRBJ2-1, with D unclear. This CDR3 is 13 amino acids long. Per germline, CDR1 SQVTM and CDR2 ANQGSEA. V was pared by 4 bases and J by 0 bases, with 7 bases between. The CDR3 DNA reads as TGCAGCGTTGTAACAGACTCCTACAATGAGCAGTTCTTC. Encoded protein: CSVVTDSYNEQFF.

The chain combines TRBV7-9 with TRBJ2-7, with D perhaps TRBD1 or TRBD2 (5 bases each). This CDR3 has 13 residues. CDR1 is SEHNR and CDR2 is FQNEAQ in the germline V gene (reference sequence). Trimming left V 4 bases short and J 3 bases short, with 10 bases between. CDR3 nucleotides: TGTGCCAGCAGCTCGTCGGGACGCTACGAGCAGTACTTC. This codes for CASSSSGRYEQYF.

V gene TRBV27 combines with J gene TRBJ2-2; D unclear. Germline V gene lookup returns CDR1 MNHEY and CDR2 SMNVEV (reference sequence). Trimming removed 5 bases from V and 8 bases from J, with 9 bases in between. The CDR3 loop spans 12 amino acids. The CDR3 spells CASSHPWGELFF. Here the CDR3 DNA reads TGTGCCAGCAGTCACCCCTGGGGGGAGCTGTTTTTT.

This rearrangement joins TRBV4-3 to TRBJ2-7; TRBD2 matches at 10 bases. This CDR3 comprises 16 residues. Germline values: CDR1 LGHNA, CDR2 YSLEER. V lost 0 bases and J lost 5; bases outside the gene matches: 7. CDR3 loop: CASSQDLGTSADEQYF. DNA of the CDR3: TGCGCCAGCAGCCAAGATCTCGGGACTAGCGCGGACGAGCAGTACTTC.

The chain has TRBV18 and TRBJ2-1, with a tentative D call TRBD1 (6 bases). Germline values: CDR1 KGHSH, CDR2 LQKENI. V lost 3 bases and J lost 7, with 13 bases in between. The CDR3 is made up of 14 amino acids. This CDR3 reads CASSPAGQLNEQFF. The CDR3 nucleotides read TGTGCCAGCTCACCTGCCGGACAGTTGAATGAGCAGTTCTTC.

The chain couples TRBV11-2 to TRBJ2-3; a weak D match, TRBD1 (6 bases). Per germline, CDR1 SGHAT and CDR2 FQNNGV. The ends were cut back, 5 bases at V and 0 bases at J, with 15 bases in the middle. The CDR3 spans 16 residues. The CDR3 is CASSPRQAMSTDTQYF. The CDR3 coding sequence is TGTGCCAGCAGCCCTCGACAGGCTATGAGCACAGATACGCAGTATTTT.